A selection of T cell receptor beta chains follows, all from one sample in a study of OX40 agonist ivuxolimab in advanced cancers. The assay was immunoSEQ multiplex PCR, and TCRdb's table has in-frame clones only and misses some. The repertoire has about 66,000 clones, about four fifths of them found once; the top ten carry 2% to 2.5%. Here the sequenced sample was CD4+ or CD8+ T cells sorted from blood, taken in a trial of the OX40 agonist ivuxolimab. These receptors originate from an adult with an advanced solid tumor such as melanoma, head and neck, liver or kidney cancer. Both conserved end residues are part of each CDR3. D genes are given only for firm matches. Clone size is not always given. Where it is, it says once, few, many or a class for expanded clones.

size,D,V,J,DNA,CDR3
-,-,TRBV15,TRBJ2-5,TGTGCCACCAGCAGTACCCCCACCCCTGGGGAGACCCAGTACTTC,CATSSTPTPGETQYF
-,-,TRBV19,TRBJ2-2,TGTGCCAGTAGTATCCCCCTAGCGCGATTGGGGGGGGAGCTGTTTTTT,CASSIPLARLGGELFF
-,TRBD2,TRBV28,TRBJ2-1,TGTGCCAGCAGCGACTGGGGCGGGAGCCACAATGAGCAGTTCTTC,CASSDWGGSHNEQFF
medium-sized,-,TRBV10-1,TRBJ1-5,TGCGCCAGCAGTGAATTGGCGGGGAATAGCAATCAGCCCCAGCATTTT,CASSELAGNSNQPQHF
few,-,TRBV15,TRBJ2-1,TGTGCCACCAGCAGAGAACGATCCCCGGTGGAGTTCTTC,CATSRERSPVEFF
few,-,TRBV21-1,TRBJ2-1,TGTGCCAGCAGGAATGTCGGACTAGCGGGAGGGGCCTACAATGAGCAGTTCTTC,CASRNVGLAGGAYNEQFF
-,-,TRBV14,TRBJ2-7,TGTGCCAGCAGCCAAGTTACGGGCGAGCAGTACTTC,CASSQVTGEQYF
-,TRBD1,TRBV19,TRBJ2-7,TGTGCCAGTGCCGGGACAGGGGACTACGAGCAGTACTTC,CASAGTGDYEQYF
-,-,TRBV29-1,TRBJ1-3,TGCAGCGTCCAAGAACAGGGTACTGGAAACACCATATATTTT,CSVQEQGTGNTIYF
-,TRBD2,TRBV7-3,TRBJ2-1,TGTGCCAGCAGCACAGCGGGACTGGGCCCCTACAATGAGCAGTTCTTC,CASSTAGLGPYNEQFF
-,TRBD1,TRBV10-3,TRBJ2-6,TGTGCCACCCGGGACAGCGATAGCTCTGGGGCCAACGTCCTGACTTTC,CATRDSDSSGANVLTF
-,-,TRBV5-1,TRBJ2-3,TGCGCCAGCAGCCGTGGGGGAACTAGCACAGATACGCAGTATTTT,CASSRGGTSTDTQYF
-,-,TRBV7-2,TRBJ2-1,TGTGCCAGCAGCTTAGGCCGCAATGAGCAGTTCTTC,CASSLGRNEQFF
-,-,TRBV5-8,TRBJ1-5,TGTGCCAGCAGCTTGGCCCGGATCAATCATCCGTCTAGCAATCAGCCCCAGCATTTT,CASSLARINHPSSNQPQHF
once,TRBD2,TRBV5-1,TRBJ2-1,TGCGCCAGCAGCTCACCCGGGACTAGCGGGAGCAATGAGCAGTTCTTC,CASSSPGTSGSNEQFF
-,-,TRBV30,TRBJ2-7,TGTGCCTGGATAGGGGATTACGAGCAGTACTTC,CAWIGDYEQYF
-,-,TRBV19,TRBJ1-1,TGTGCCAGTAGTGAGGACATGAACACTGAAGCTTTCTTT,CASSEDMNTEAFF
-,TRBD2,TRBV28,TRBJ2-1,TGTGCCAGCAGTCCTAGCGGGAGTGGCTACAATGAGCAGTTCTTC,CASSPSGSGYNEQFF
once,TRBD1,TRBV28,TRBJ1-5,TGTGCCAGCAGCTACGCCCCAGGGGGCTTCCAGCCCCAGCATTTT,CASSYAPGGFQPQHF
-,TRBD2,TRBV2,TRBJ2-3,TGTGCCAGCAGTGAGCTAGCGGGGGGTTGGGATACGCAGTATTTT,CASSELAGGWDTQYF
-,TRBD1,TRBV18,TRBJ2-3,TGTGCCAGCTCATCGACAGGGGGCGGTCCAGATACGCAGTATTTT,CASSSTGGGPDTQYF
-,TRBD2,TRBV7-8,TRBJ2-7,TGTGCCAGCAGCTTAACGGGACTAGCAGAGTACGAGCAGTACTTC,CASSLTGLAEYEQYF
-,-,TRBV19,TRBJ1-1,TGTGCCAGTAGCGCCAAGAGGGACACTGAAGCTTTCTTT,CASSAKRDTEAFF
-,-,TRBV2,TRBJ2-7,TGTGCCAACCAACGTGGACCAGCAGGCCTACTATACGAGCAGTACTTC,CANQRGPAGLLYEQYF
-,TRBD1,TRBV2,TRBJ1-5,TGTGCCAGCAGTGTAGACAGGGGGCTCGGGAATCAGCCCCAGCATTTT,CASSVDRGLGNQPQHF
-,-,TRBV7-9,TRBJ1-3,TGTGCCAGCAGCTTGGCGATGTCAGGAAACACCATATATTTT,CASSLAMSGNTIYF
-,-,TRBV30,TRBJ1-1,TGTGCCTGGAGTGTAGGTAGAGACACTGAAGCTTTCTTT,CAWSVGRDTEAFF
-,-,TRBV28,TRBJ1-5,TGTGCCAGCACGGGCGGGGGGAATCAGCCCCAGCATTTT,CASTGGGNQPQHF
medium-sized,-,TRBV4-2,TRBJ2-1,TGTGCCAGCAGCCAAGAAGGGGCTAGCGATTACAATGAGCAGTTCTTC,CASSQEGASDYNEQFF
-,-,TRBV6-5,TRBJ1-2,TGTGCCAGCAGTTACTCCCCACAGGGCTATGGCTACACCTTC,CASSYSPQGYGYTF
few,-,TRBV14,TRBJ2-7,TGTGCCAGCAGCCATTCCCGACCCTACGAGCAGTACTTC,CASSHSRPYEQYF
-,-,TRBV10-1,TRBJ1-2,TGCGCCAGCCAAGGCCCTAACTATGGCTACACCTTC,CASQGPNYGYTF
-,-,TRBV6-4,TRBJ2-1,TGTGCCAGCTCCCCGGAGGCAGGGTCGTACAATGAGCAGTTCTTC,CASSPEAGSYNEQFF
-,TRBD1,TRBV30,TRBJ1-4,TGTGCCTGCAAGCTCCCCTCGATTGCAGGGGGGAGGGGGAATGAAAAACTGTTTTTT,CACKLPSIAGGRGNEKLFF
-,TRBD2,TRBV27,TRBJ2-1,TGTGCCAGCAGCTCCTCGAGCGGGAGCTCCTACAATGAGCAGTTCTTC,CASSSSSGSSYNEQFF
-,-,TRBV5-6,TRBJ1-1,TGTGCCAGCACGGGATGGGTGAACACTGAAGCTTTCTTT,CASTGWVNTEAFF
-,TRBD1,TRBV6-1,TRBJ2-7,TGTGCCAGCAGTAACGGACAGGGCGTCGAGCAGTACTTC,CASSNGQGVEQYF
-,-,TRBV9,TRBJ1-4,TGTGCCAGCAGCCCGGGCCCTTTGTTGAGTGAAAAACTGTTTTTT,CASSPGPLLSEKLFF
-,-,TRBV6-5,TRBJ1-1,TGTGCCAGCAGTTACTCAAGGGGATCGGACACTGAAGCTTTCTTT,CASSYSRGSDTEAFF
few,-,TRBV10-3,TRBJ1-3,TGTGCCATCAGTGAGGGAGTGATCTCTGGAAACACCATATATTTT,CAISEGVISGNTIYF
-,-,TRBV30,TRBJ1-1,TGTGCCTGGAAGACCTCTCGCGCTGAAGCTTTCTTT,CAWKTSRAEAFF
-,TRBD1,TRBV14,TRBJ1-1,TGTGCCAGCAGCCAAGTCACAGGGGTGAACACTGAAGCTTTCTTT,CASSQVTGVNTEAFF
-,-,TRBV19,TRBJ1-5,TGTGCCAGCCTACCATTGCAGGGGAATGGATTGGATCAGCCCCAGCATTTT,CASLPLQGNGLDQPQHF
-,TRBD1,TRBV6-1,TRBJ1-2,TGTGCCACCGACAGGGGAGTTTTCAAGGGCTACACCTTC,CATDRGVFKGYTF
-,-,TRBV21-1,TRBJ2-2,TGTGCCAGCAGCACCAGGGACAGGGTTAACACCGGGGAGCTGTTTTTT,CASSTRDRVNTGELFF
-,TRBD1,TRBV5-1,TRBJ1-1,TGCGCCAGCAGCCCCGGACAGGGGAGGACTGAAGCTTTCTTT,CASSPGQGRTEAFF
-,TRBD1,TRBV5-1,TRBJ2-7,TGCGCCAGCAGCTTTCTACCCGGGACAGGGAGCTCCTACGAGCAGTACTTC,CASSFLPGTGSSYEQYF
-,TRBD2,TRBV11-3,TRBJ2-7,TGTGCCAGCAGCCGGGGACTAGCGGGAAGAAACTACGAGCAGTACTTC,CASSRGLAGRNYEQYF
once,-,TRBV19,TRBJ2-3,TGTGCCAGTAGTCTCAATCTAGCTCCTAGCACAGATACGCAGTATTTT,CASSLNLAPSTDTQYF
-,TRBD2,TRBV6-4,TRBJ2-1,TGTGCCAGCAGTCCCGGACTAGCGGGAGTCTCTTACAATGAGCAGTTCTTC,CASSPGLAGVSYNEQFF
-,-,TRBV7-2,TRBJ2-7,TGTGCCAGCAGCTTCTCGCTGAGGCGGAACGAGCAGTACTTC,CASSFSLRRNEQYF
-,-,TRBV18,TRBJ2-2,TGTGCCAGCTCAGTCTTGCGCCCAGACACCGGGGAGCTGTTTTTT,CASSVLRPDTGELFF
-,-,TRBV19,TRBJ1-2,TGTGCCAGTAGTACCAGGGGAGTATTTGGCTACACCTTC,CASSTRGVFGYTF
-,TRBD2,TRBV29-1,TRBJ2-1,TGCAGCGTCCGGACTAGCGACTACAATGAGCAGTTCTTC,CSVRTSDYNEQFF
few,-,TRBV28,TRBJ1-2,TGTGCCAGTCAGCAAACGGGGCCCAACTATGGCTACACCTTC,CASQQTGPNYGYTF
-,-,TRBV19,TRBJ1-1,TGTGCCAGTAGTATAGGGGGCAGGGGCACTGAAGCTTTCTTT,CASSIGGRGTEAFF
once,-,TRBV18,TRBJ2-2,TGTGCCAGCTCACCAGGCGGTTCCACCGGGGAGCTGTTTTTT,CASSPGGSTGELFF
-,TRBD2,TRBV19,TRBJ2-1,TGTGCCAGTAGGGATCTAGCGGGTGTATACAATGAGCAGTTCTTC,CASRDLAGVYNEQFF
-,-,TRBV28,TRBJ2-5,TGTGCCAGCAGTTTATTGTATGAGACCCAGTACTTC,CASSLLYETQYF
-,TRBD1,TRBV28,TRBJ1-5,TGTGCCAGCAGTTTATGGGCAGGGGGGACAGGGGTTCAGCCCCAGCATTTT,CASSLWAGGTGVQPQHF